One sample yielded the 5 T cell receptor beta chains listed below, sequenced in a study of human T cells and chemical hapten exposure. From the RACE reads, TCRdb called clonotypes with MiXCR, one entry per CDR3 protein. The sample holds under 300,000 distinct CDR3 sequences, roughly 7.7% seen once. Time point reported: pre-sensitization, week 0. Treatment noted: therapeutic diphenylcyclopropenone sensitization with weekly scalp DPC. The sequencing here drew on whole blood, taken in connection with sensitization to the hapten diphenylcyclopropenone (DPC). These receptors were obtained from a man younger than 35 with alopecia areata. Some clones in this sample may be carry-over from other donors' samples.

The table lists this clonotype with a few counts. V gene TRBV7-9 combines with J gene TRBJ2-4; TRBD2 agrees at 7 bases. The CDR3 is made up of 16 amino acids. V was pared by 5 bases and J by 0 bases, with 7 bases of the junction left unmatched. Germline assignment: CDR1 SEHNR and CDR2 FQNEAQ (reference sequence). The CDR3 loop reads CASSLTGGRAKNIQYF. The CDR3 DNA is TGTGCCAGCAGCCTTACCGGGGGGAGAGCCAAAAACATTCAGTACTTC.

In this sample, this clonotype turned up a few times. This CDR3 reads CASSLDQVYGYTF. For the CDR3, the DNA is TGTGCCAGCAGCTTGGACCAGGTCTATGGCTACACCTTC. This chain links TRBV5-6 with TRBJ1-2; no clear D. With 0 bases removed from V and 4 bases from J, the gap between germline ends came to 7 bases. The CDR3 has 13 amino acids. CDR1 and CDR2 from the germline V gene are SGHDT and YYEEEE.

CDR3 in DNA: TGCGCCAGCAGTTCTCCGGGCCTCAATGAGCAGTACTTC. It is translated as CASSSPGLNEQYF. This chain joins TRBV5-1 and TRBJ2-7, with D uncertain. The V gene's germline CDR1 is SGHRS and CDR2 YFSETQ. The ends were cut back, 5 bases at V and 7 bases at J, with 16 bases in the middle. The CDR3 extends over 13 amino acids. Supplemented by reference TRBV5-1 and TRBJ2-7, the full variable domain reads KAGVTQTPRYLIKTRGQQVTLSCSPISGHRSVSWYQQTPGQGLQFLFEYFSETQRNKGNFPGRFSGRQFSNSRSEMNVSTLELGDSALYLCASSSPGLNEQYFGPGTRLTVT.

The chain links TRBV12-5 to TRBJ2-5, with D unclear. The CDR3 runs 14 residues. CDR1 is LGHNT, CDR2 FRNRAP, per germline. V lost 2 bases to trimming and J lost 2 bases, with 9 bases between them. CDR3 amino acids: CASGLYPGQETQYF. The CDR3 DNA sequence: TGTGCTAGTGGTTTGTATCCAGGTCAAGAGACCCAGTACTTC.

This clonotype was detected only a few times. The chain couples TRBV20-1 to TRBJ2-2; 7 nucleotides agree with TRBD2. Germline values: CDR1 DFQATT, CDR2 SNEGSKA (reference sequence). V shed 4 bases, J shed 0 bases, and the junction held 14 bases outside the gene matches. The CDR3 loop spans 18 amino acids. Here the CDR3 reads CSANFWDGTTSNTGELFF. Here the CDR3 DNA reads TGCAGTGCTAATTTTTGGGACGGGACTACCTCGAACACCGGGGAGCTGTTTTTT.